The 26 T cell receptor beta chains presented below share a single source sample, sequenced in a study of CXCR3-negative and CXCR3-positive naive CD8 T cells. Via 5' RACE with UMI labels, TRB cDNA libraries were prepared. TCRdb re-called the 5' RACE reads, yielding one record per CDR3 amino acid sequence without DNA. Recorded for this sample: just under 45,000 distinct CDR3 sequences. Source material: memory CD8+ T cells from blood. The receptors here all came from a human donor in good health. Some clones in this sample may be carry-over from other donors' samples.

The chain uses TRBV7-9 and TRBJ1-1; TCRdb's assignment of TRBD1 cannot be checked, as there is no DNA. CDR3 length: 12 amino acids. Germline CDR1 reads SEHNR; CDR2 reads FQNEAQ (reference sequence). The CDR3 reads CASSRGGLEAFF.

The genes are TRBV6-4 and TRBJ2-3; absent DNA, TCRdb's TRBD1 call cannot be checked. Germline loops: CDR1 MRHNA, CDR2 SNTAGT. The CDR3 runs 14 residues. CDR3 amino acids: CASSVGGGTDTQYF.

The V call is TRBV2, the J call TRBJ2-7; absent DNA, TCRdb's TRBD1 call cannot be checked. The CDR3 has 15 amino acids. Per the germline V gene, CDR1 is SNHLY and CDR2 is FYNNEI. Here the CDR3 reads CASSDTGTGDYEQYF.

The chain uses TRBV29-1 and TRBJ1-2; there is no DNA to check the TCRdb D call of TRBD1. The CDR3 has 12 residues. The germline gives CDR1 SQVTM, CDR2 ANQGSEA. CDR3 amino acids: CSVVGGDYGYTF.

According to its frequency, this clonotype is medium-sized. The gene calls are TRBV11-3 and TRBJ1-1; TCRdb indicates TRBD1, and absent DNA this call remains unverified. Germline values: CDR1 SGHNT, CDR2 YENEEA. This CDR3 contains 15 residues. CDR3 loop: CASSLSGTGNTEAFF.

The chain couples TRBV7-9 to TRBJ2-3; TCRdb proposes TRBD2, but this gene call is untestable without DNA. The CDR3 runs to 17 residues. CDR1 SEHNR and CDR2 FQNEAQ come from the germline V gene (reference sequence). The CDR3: CASSPKGLAGMTDTQYF.

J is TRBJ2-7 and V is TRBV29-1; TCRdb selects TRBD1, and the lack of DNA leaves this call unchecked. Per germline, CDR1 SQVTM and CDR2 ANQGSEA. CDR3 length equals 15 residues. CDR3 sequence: CSVEDSETGVDEQYF.

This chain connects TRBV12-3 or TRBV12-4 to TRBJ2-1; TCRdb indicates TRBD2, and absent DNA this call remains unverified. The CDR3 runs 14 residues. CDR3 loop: CASSLASGVSEQFF.

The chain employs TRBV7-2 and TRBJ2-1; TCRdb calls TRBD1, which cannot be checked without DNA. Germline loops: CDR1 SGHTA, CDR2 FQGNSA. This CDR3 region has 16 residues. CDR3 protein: CASSLSGGLSYNEQFF.

CDR3 residues: CASSFGIPPTDTQYF. The rearrangement links TRBV12-3 or TRBV12-4 to TRBJ2-3; with no DNA, the TCRdb D assignment of TRBD1 cannot be verified. The CDR3 sequence is 15 residues long.

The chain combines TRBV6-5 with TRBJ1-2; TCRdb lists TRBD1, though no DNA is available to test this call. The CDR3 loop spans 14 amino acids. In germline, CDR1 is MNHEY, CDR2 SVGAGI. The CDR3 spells CASKEQGAVYGYTF.

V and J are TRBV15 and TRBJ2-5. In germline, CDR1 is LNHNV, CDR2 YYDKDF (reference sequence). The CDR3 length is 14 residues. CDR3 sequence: CASRHEAVKETQYF.

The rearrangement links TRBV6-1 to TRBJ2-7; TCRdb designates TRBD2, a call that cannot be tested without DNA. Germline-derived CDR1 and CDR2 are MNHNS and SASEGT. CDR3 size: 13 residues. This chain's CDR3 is CASRHDSSPEQYF.

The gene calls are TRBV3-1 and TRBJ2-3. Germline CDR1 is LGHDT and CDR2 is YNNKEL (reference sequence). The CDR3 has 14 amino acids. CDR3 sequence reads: CASSHHIQTDTQYF.

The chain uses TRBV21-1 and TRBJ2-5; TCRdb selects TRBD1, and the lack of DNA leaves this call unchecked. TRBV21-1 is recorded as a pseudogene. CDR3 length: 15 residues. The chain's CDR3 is CASSARTGVEETQYF.

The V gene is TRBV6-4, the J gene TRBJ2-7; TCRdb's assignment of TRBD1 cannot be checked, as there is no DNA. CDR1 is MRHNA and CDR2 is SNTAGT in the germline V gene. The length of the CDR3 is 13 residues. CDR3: CASSEQASYEQYF.

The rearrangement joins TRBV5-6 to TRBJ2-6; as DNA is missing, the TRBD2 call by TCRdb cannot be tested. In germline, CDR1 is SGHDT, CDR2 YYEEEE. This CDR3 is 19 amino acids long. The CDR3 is CASSLGTSGGANGANVLTF. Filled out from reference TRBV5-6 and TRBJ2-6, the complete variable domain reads DAGVTQSPTHLIKTRGQQVTLRCSPKSGHDTVSWYQQALGQGPQFIFQYYEEEERQRGNFPDRFSGHQFPNYSSELNVNALLLGDSALYLCASSLGTSGGANGANVLTFGAGSRLTVL.

The chain's CDR3 is CSVEGLAGGPEYEQYF. V is TRBV29-1 and J is TRBJ2-7; TCRdb gives TRBD2 as the D gene, but with no DNA this cannot be confirmed. Germline V gives CDR1 SQVTM, CDR2 ANQGSEA. This CDR3 region has 16 residues.

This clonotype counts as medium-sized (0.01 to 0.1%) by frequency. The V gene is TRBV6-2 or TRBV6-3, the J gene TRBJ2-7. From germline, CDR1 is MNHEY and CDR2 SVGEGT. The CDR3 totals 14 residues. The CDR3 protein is CASSYSTSAYEQYF.

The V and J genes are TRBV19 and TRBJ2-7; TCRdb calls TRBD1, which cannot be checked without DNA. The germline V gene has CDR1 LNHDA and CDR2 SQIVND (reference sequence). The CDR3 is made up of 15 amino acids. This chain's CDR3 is CASTQGDSSSYEQYF.

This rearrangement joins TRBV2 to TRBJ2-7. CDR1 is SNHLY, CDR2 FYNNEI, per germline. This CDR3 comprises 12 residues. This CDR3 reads CASSEVFHEQYF.

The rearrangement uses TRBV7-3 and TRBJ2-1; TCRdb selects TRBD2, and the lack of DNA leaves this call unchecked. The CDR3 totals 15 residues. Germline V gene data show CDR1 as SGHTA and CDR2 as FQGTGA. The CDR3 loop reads CASTRGASGPNEQFF.

CDR3 loop: CASSRGQPNTEAFF. J is TRBJ1-1 and V is TRBV4-1; TCRdb picks TRBD1, but there is no DNA to check that call. CDR1 and CDR2 from the germline V gene are MGHRA and YSYEKL. The CDR3 contains 14 residues.

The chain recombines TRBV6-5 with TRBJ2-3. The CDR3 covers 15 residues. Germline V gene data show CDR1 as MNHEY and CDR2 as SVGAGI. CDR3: CASSYSSRNTDTQYF.

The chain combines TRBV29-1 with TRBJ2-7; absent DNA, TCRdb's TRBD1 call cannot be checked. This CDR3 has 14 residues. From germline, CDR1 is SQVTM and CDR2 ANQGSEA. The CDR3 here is CSVESGGDKEEQYF.

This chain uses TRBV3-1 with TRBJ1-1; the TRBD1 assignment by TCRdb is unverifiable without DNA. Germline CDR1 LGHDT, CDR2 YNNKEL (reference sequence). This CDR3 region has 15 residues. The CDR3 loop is CASSQEGAWVTEAFF.